The 25 T cell receptor beta chains reported below all come from one sample, sequenced in a study of cytomegalovirus exposure and HLA in healthy donors. The PCR contained 60 Vbeta and 13 Jbeta primers. Profiling relied on immunoSEQ multiplex PCR, and the TCRdb table lists in-frame clones only, not all of them. The repertoire holds about 210,000 clones, with under 85% as singletons. Sequenced: PBMCs. The receptors stem from a woman between 45 and 60 years old in good health and CMV-seropositive.

The genes are TRBV5-8 and TRBJ1-2, with 7 nucleotides matching TRBD1. V lost 4 bases to trimming and J lost 8 bases; unmatched junction nucleotides: 17. The CDR3 runs to 16 residues. Germline V lookup: CDR1 SGHTS, CDR2 YDEGEE. Here the CDR3 DNA reads TGTGCCAGCAGCGATTATGTAACCGACAGGGTAGGAGGCTACACCTTC. This sequence encodes CASSDYVTDRVGGYTF.

The chain joins TRBV28 to TRBJ2-5; 10 bases are a match to TRBD2. Judging by the DNA end, TRBJ2-7 fits better; the J call may be wrong. This CDR3 region has 16 residues. CDR1 and CDR2 (germline): MDHEN, SYDVKM. CDR3 sequence: CASSSAGLAAAYEQYF. CDR3 nucleotide sequence: TGTGCCAGCAGTTCAGCCGGACTAGCGGCTGCCTACGAGCAGTACTTC.

This clone was seen a few times. The chain uses TRBV5-1 and TRBJ1-5, with unresolved D. Trimming removed 4 bases at V and 5 bases at J, with 10 bases between. Germline CDR1 SGHRS, CDR2 YFSETQ. This CDR3 has 13 amino acids. CDR3 DNA sequence: TGCGCCAGCAGCCCCTCGGGAGATCAGCCCCAGCATTTT. Protein sequence: CASSPSGDQPQHF.

A few counts support this clone. This specimen includes other DNA sequences encoding the same CDR3. V usage is TRBV5-1 and J usage is TRBJ2-6; tentatively, D is TRBD1 (5 bases). Germline CDR1 SGHRS, CDR2 YFSETQ. The V end lost 0 bases, the J end lost 1 base, and 5 bases lay between the germline ends. The CDR3 is made up of 15 amino acids. The CDR3 loop is CASSLAGSGANVLTF. CDR3 nucleotide sequence: TGCGCCAGCAGCTTGGCAGGGTCTGGGGCCAACGTCCTGACTTTC.

This clone came up a few times. The chain employs TRBV6-5 and TRBJ1-1; TRBD1 matches at 7 bases. Germline-derived CDR1 and CDR2 are MNHEY and SVGAGI. The CDR3 consists of 14 residues. V lost 5 bases and J lost 1; bases outside the gene matches: 4. This CDR3 reads CASSIDRANTEAFF. CDR3 DNA: TGTGCCAGCAGTATAGACAGGGCGAACACTGAAGCTTTCTTT.

V is TRBV7-2 and J is TRBJ2-3; D gene ambiguous. Germline V gives CDR1 SGHTA, CDR2 FQGNSA. V shed 6 bases and J shed 1 base, with 14 bases lying between them. This CDR3 spans 15 amino acids. The CDR3 here is CASSPSPVRTDTQYF. Written as DNA, the CDR3 is TGTGCCAGCAGTCCGAGTCCGGTCCGCACAGATACGCAGTATTTT.

The rearrangement links TRBV6-1 to TRBJ1-5; D gene ambiguous. Germline lookup yields CDR1 MNHNS and CDR2 SASEGT. The CDR3 spans 16 residues. The germline V and J ends were trimmed by 1 base and 0 bases, with 10 bases remaining between them. In DNA form, the CDR3 reads TGTGCCAGCAGTGAAGGACAATTCTATAGCAATCAGCCCCAGCATTTT. The encoded protein is CASSEGQFYSNQPQHF.

The CDR3 loop reads CASSFHDRGDSPLHF. In DNA form, the CDR3 reads TGCGCCAGCAGCTTCCATGACAGGGGGGATTCACCCCTCCACTTT. The gene calls are TRBV5-1 and TRBJ1-6, with TRBD1 identical over 9 bases. This CDR3 comprises 15 residues. Germline loops: CDR1 SGHRS, CDR2 YFSETQ. V was clipped by 2 bases and J by 8 bases; unmatched bases: 5.

This chain links TRBV7-8 with TRBJ2-5, with D perhaps matching TRBD2 (7 bases). Gene TRBJ2-7 matches the end of the DNA better, so the J call may be wrong. The CDR3 runs to 13 residues. The germline V gene has CDR1 SGHVS and CDR2 FQNEAQ. As DNA, the CDR3 is TGTGCCAGCAGCTTATCGGGGGGCAACGAGCAGTACTTC. This codes for CASSLSGGNEQYF.

The chain is built from TRBV9 and TRBJ1-5, with TRBD1 matching 7 bases. Germline values: CDR1 SGDLS, CDR2 YYNGEE. V lost 4 bases to trimming and J lost 2 bases; unmatched junction nucleotides: 3. This CDR3 is 14 amino acids long. CDR3 bases: TGTGCCAGCAGCAGAGACAGGGGCAATCAGCCCCAGCATTTT. Amino acid sequence: CASSRDRGNQPQHF.

This chain uses TRBV5-1 with TRBJ1-1, with unresolved D. The ends were cut back, 1 base at V and 1 base at J, with 8 bases in the middle. The germline CDR1 and CDR2 sequences are SGHRS and YFSETQ. CDR3 length equals 14 residues. In nucleotides, the CDR3 is TGCGCCAGCAGCTTGTCTCCAGGGAACACTGAAGCTTTCTTT. This translates into CASSLSPGNTEAFF.

V gene TRBV7-2 combines with J gene TRBJ1-2, with D tentatively TRBD1 (5 bases). Trimming took 4 bases from V and 4 from J, leaving 13 bases between them. CDR1 and CDR2 (germline): SGHTA, FQGNSA. The CDR3 contains 14 residues. The CDR3 sequence is CASSWGDSFYGYTF. CDR3 DNA sequence: TGTGCCAGCAGCTGGGGTGACAGCTTCTATGGCTACACCTTC.

The chain couples TRBV2 to TRBJ1-2, with D maybe TRBD1 (5 bases). V was trimmed by 6 bases and J by 5 bases, leaving 10 bases between them. Germline CDR1 is SNHLY and CDR2 is FYNNEI. The CDR3 loop spans 12 amino acids. The CDR3 region has the DNA TGTGCCAGCAGCCGGGGGGGTTATGGCTACACCTTC. This sequence encodes CASSRGGYGYTF.

The CDR3 DNA follows: TGTGCCAGCAGGGACGGGACAGGGGATCCCGGGGAGCTGTTTTTT. Protein product: CASRDGTGDPGELFF. This chain connects TRBV6-4 to TRBJ2-2; 10 positions match TRBD1. Germline assignment: CDR1 MRHNA and CDR2 SNTAGT. J gave up 6 bases and V 6 bases, and 7 bases lay outside the gene matches. The length of the CDR3 is 15 residues.

The chain recombines TRBV7-9 with TRBJ1-1; no reliable D call. CDR1 SEHNR and CDR2 FQNEAQ come from the germline V gene (reference sequence). Trimming cost V 6 bases and J 1 base, with 18 bases left between them. The CDR3 sequence is 16 residues long. CDR3 bases: TGTGCCAGCAGACCCACCGAAGCAGGCGAGAACACTGAAGCTTTCTTT. This codes for CASRPTEAGENTEAFF.

The rearrangement links TRBV5-1 to TRBJ1-2, with TRBD1 identical over 9 bases. CDR1 and CDR2 (germline): SGHRS, YFSETQ. The CDR3 totals 16 residues. V lost 4 bases to trimming and J lost 0 bases; unmatched junction nucleotides: 7. The CDR3 loop is CASSLGTGYSNYGYTF. CDR3 nucleotide sequence: TGCGCCAGCAGCCTTGGGACAGGGTATTCTAACTATGGCTACACCTTC.

A word on this clone: The identical CDR3 is also encoded by other nucleotide sequences in the sample. The chain is built from TRBV9 and TRBJ1-2; D possibly corresponds to TRBD1 (5 bases). V lost 4 bases to trimming and J lost 3 bases, with 22 bases between them. Germline assignment: CDR1 SGDLS and CDR2 YYNGEE. This CDR3 is 17 amino acids long. CDR3 sequence reads: CASSPRQRVNGDYGYTF. The CDR3 DNA is TGTGCCAGCAGCCCCAGACAGAGAGTCAACGGAGACTATGGCTACACCTTC.

This chain connects TRBV9 to TRBJ2-7; D perhaps matches TRBD1 (6 bases). Trimming left V 3 bases short and J 3 bases short, with 10 bases between. This CDR3 spans 13 amino acids. Looked up from germline, CDR1 is SGDLS and CDR2 is YYNGEE. CDR3 sequence reads: CASSGGQNYEQYF. The DNA for the CDR3 is TGTGCCAGCAGCGGCGGACAGAACTACGAGCAGTACTTC.

The chain joins TRBV5-1 to TRBJ1-5; a possible D gene is TRBD1 (6 bases). Germline V CDR1 and CDR2: SGHRS, YFSETQ. V gave up 4 bases and J gave up 0 bases, with 11 bases separating them. CDR3 length: 15 amino acids. In nucleotides, the CDR3 is TGCGCCAGCAGCCCCGGGACACATAGCAATCAGCCCCAGCATTTT. Translating gives CASSPGTHSNQPQHF.

The chain couples TRBV9 to TRBJ1-2; 7 nucleotides align to TRBD1. The V gene's germline CDR1 is SGDLS and CDR2 YYNGEE. V shed 0 bases, J shed 0 bases, and the junction held 8 bases outside the gene matches. The CDR3 totals 17 residues. The CDR3 protein is CASSVDPRGQANYGYTF. CDR3 DNA: TGTGCCAGCAGCGTAGACCCTAGGGGGCAAGCTAACTATGGCTACACCTTC.

The chain recombines TRBV6-1 with TRBJ2-1, with D perhaps matching TRBD2 (7 bases). The germline V gene has CDR1 MNHNS and CDR2 SASEGT. The CDR3 is made up of 15 amino acids. V dropped 11 bases and J dropped 7 bases, with 24 bases sitting between them. DNA for the CDR3: TGTGCCCTCGACGCTTGGGGGGGGGCTTCGAATGAGCAGTTCTTC. This encodes CALDAWGGASNEQFF.

The V and J genes are TRBV4-3 and TRBJ2-7; TRBD1 aligns across 8 bases. CDR3 size: 14 residues. Germline-derived CDR1 and CDR2 are LGHNA and YSLEER. With V trimmed by 4 bases and J by 2 bases, 4 bases remained unmatched. CDR3 sequence: CASSPTGGAYEQYF. The CDR3, as DNA: TGCGCCAGCAGCCCCACAGGGGGAGCCTACGAGCAGTACTTC.

The chain joins TRBV2 to TRBJ2-5, with D possibly matching TRBD2 (6 bases). The CDR3 has 16 residues. The V gene's germline CDR1 is SNHLY and CDR2 FYNNEI. The ends were cut back, 4 bases at V and 4 bases at J, with 19 bases in the middle. CDR3 residues: CASSGGIGGAGETQYF. The DNA for the CDR3 is TGTGCCAGCAGTGGGGGTATAGGCGGGGCCGGAGAGACCCAGTACTTC. Full variable domain (rest looked up from reference TRBV2 and TRBJ2-5): EPEVTQTPSHQVTQMGQEVILRCVPISNHLYFYWYRQILGQKVEFLVSFYNNEISEKSEIFDDQFSVERPDGSNFTLKIRSTKLEDSAMYFCASSGGIGGAGETQYFGPGTRLLVL.

As DNA, the CDR3 is TGTGCCAGCAGTTACTCCCTAGGGGCAGGGAATCGAGGCTACACCTTC. Its protein is CASSYSLGAGNRGYTF. The chain is built from TRBV6-5 and TRBJ1-2; D may be TRBD1 (5 bases). V dropped 0 bases and J dropped 8 bases, with 19 bases sitting between them. The CDR3 is made up of 16 amino acids. Germline V gene data show CDR1 as MNHEY and CDR2 as SVGAGI.

The chain employs TRBV6-6 and TRBJ2-7; 9 positions agree with TRBD2. J gave up 2 bases and V 5 bases, and 10 bases lay outside the gene matches. CDR1 is MNHNY, CDR2 SVGAGI, per germline (reference sequence). This CDR3 spans 16 amino acids. The CDR3 spells CASSRGLAKRPYEQYF. The CDR3 bases are TGTGCCAGCAGTCGTGGACTAGCGAAGCGTCCCTACGAGCAGTACTTC.